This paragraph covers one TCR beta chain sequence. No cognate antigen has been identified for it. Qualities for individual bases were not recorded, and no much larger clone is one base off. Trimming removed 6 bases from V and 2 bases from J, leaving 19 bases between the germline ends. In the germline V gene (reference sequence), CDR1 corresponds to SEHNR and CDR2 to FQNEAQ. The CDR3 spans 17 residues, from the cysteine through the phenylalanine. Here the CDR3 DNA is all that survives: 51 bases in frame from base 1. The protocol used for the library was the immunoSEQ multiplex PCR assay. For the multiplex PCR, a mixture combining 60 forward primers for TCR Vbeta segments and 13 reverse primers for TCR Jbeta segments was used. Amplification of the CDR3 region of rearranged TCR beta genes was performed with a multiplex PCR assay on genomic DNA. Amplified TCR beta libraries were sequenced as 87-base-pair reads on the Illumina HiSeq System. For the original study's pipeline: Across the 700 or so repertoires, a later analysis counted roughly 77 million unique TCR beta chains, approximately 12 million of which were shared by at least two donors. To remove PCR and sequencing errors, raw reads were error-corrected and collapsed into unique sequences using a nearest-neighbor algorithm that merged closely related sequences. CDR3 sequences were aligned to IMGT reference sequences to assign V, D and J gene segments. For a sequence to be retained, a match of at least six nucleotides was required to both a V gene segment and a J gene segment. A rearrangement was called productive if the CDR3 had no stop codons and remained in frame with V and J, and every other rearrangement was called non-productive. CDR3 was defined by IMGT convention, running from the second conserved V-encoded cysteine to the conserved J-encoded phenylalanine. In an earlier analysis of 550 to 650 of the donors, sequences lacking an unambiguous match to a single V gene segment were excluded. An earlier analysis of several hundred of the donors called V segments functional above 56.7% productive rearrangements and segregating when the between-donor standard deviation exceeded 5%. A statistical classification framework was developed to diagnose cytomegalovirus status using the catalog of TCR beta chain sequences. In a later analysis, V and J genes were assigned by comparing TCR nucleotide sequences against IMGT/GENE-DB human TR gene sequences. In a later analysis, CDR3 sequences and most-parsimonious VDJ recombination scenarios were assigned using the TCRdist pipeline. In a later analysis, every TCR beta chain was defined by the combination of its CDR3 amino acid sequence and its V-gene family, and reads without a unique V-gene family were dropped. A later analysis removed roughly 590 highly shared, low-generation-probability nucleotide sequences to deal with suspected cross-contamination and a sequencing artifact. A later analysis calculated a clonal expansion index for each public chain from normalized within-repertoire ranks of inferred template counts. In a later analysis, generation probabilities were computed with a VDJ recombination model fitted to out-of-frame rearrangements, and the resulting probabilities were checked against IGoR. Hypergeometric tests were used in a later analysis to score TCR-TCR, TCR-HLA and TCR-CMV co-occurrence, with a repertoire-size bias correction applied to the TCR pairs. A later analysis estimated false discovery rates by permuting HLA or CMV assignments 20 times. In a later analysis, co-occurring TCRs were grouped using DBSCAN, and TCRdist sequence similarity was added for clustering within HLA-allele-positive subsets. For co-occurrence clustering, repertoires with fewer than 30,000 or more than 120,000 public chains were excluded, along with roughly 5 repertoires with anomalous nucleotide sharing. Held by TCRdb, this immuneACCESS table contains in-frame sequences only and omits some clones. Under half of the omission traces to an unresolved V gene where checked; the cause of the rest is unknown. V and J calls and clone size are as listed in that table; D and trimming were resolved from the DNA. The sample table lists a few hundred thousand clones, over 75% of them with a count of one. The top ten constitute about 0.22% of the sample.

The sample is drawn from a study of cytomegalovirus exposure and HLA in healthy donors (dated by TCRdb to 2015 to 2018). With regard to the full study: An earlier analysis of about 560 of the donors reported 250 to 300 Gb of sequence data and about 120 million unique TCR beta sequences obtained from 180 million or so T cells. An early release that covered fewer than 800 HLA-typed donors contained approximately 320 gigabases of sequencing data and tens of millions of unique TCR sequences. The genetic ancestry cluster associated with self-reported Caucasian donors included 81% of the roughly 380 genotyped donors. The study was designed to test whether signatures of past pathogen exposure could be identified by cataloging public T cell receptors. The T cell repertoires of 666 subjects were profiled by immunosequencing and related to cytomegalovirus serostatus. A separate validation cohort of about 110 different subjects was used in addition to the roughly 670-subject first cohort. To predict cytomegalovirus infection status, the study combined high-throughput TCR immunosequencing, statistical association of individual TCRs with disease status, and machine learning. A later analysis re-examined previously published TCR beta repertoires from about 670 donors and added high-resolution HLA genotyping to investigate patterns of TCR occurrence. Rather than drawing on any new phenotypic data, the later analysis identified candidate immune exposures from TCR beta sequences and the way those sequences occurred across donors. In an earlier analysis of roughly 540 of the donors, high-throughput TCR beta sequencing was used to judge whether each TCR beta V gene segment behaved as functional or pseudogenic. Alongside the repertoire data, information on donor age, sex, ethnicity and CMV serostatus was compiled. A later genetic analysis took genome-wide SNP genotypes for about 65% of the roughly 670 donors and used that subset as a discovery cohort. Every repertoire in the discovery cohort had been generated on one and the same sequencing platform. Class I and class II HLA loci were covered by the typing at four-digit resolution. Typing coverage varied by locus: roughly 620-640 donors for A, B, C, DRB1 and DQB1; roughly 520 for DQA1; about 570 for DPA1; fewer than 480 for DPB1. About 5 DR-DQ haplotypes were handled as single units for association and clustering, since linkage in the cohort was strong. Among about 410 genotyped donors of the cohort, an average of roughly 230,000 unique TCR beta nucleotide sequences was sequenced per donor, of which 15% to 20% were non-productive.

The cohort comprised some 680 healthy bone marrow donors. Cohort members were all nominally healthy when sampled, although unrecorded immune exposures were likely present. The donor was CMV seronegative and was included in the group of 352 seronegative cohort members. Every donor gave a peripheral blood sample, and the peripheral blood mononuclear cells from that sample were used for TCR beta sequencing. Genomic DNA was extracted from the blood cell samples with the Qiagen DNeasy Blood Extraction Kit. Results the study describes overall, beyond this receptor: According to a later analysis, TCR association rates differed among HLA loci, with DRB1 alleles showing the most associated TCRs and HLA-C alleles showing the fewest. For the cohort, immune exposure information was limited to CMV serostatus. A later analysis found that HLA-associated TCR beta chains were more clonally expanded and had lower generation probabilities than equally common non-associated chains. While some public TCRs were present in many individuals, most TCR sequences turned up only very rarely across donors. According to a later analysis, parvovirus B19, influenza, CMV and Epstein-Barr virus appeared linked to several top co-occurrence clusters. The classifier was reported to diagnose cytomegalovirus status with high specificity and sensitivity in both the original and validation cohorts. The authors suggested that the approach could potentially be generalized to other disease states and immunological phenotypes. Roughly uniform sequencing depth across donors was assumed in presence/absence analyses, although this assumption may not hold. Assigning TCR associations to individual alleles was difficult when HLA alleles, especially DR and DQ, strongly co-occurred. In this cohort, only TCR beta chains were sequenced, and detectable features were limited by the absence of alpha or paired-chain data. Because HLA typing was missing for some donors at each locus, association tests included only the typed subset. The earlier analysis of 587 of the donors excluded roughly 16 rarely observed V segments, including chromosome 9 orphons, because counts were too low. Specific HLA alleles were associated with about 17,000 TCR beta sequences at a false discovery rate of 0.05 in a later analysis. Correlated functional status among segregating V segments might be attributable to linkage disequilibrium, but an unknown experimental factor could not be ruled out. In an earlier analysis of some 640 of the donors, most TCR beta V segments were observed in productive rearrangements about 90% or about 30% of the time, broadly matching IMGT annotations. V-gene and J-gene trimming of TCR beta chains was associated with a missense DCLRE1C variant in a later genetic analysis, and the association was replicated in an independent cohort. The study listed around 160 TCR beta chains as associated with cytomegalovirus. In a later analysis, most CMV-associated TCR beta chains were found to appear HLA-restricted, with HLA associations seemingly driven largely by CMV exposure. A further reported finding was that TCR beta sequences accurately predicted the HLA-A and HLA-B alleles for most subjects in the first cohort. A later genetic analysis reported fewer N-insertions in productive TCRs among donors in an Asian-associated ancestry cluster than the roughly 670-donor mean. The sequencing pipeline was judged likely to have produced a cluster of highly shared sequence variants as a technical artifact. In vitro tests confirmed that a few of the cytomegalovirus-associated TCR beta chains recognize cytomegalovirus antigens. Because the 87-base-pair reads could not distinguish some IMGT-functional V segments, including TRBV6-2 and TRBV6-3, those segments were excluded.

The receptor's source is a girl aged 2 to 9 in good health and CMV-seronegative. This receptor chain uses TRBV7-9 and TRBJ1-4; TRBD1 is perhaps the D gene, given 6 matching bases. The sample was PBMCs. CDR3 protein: CASRPPRGSPTNEKLFF. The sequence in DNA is TGTGCCAGCAGACCCCCAAGGGGGTCTCCCACTAATGAAAAACTGTTTTTT.